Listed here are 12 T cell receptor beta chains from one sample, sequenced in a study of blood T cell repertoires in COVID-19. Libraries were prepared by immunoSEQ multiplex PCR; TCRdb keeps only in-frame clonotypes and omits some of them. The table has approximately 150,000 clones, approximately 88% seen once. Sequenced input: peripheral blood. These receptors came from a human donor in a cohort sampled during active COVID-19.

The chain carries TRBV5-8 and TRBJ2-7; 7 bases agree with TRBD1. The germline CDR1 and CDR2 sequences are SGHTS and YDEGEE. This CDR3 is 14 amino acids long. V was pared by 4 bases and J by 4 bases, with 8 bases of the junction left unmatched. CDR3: CASSPLTGAYEQYF. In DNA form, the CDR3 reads TGTGCCAGCAGCCCTCTAACAGGGGCTTACGAGCAGTACTTC.

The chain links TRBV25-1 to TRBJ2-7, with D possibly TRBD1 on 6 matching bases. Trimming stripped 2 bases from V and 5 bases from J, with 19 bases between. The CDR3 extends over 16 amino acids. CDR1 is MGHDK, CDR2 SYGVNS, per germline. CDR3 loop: CASSEGGRGPLDEQYF. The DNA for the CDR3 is TGTGCCAGCAGTGAAGGTGGCAGGGGACCTCTCGACGAGCAGTACTTC.

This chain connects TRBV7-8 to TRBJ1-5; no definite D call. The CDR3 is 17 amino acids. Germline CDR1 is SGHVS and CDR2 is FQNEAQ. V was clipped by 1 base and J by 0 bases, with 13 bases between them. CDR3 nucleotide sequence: TGTGCCAGCAGCTTAGAAGCGGTGAGCTATAGCAATCAGCCCCAGCATTTT. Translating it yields CASSLEAVSYSNQPQHF.

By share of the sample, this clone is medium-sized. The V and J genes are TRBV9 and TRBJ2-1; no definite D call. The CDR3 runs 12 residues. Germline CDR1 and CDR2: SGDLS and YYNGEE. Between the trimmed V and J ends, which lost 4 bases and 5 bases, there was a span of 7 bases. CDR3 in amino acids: CASSYLNNEQFF. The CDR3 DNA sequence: TGTGCCAGCAGCTACCTAAACAATGAGCAGTTCTTC.

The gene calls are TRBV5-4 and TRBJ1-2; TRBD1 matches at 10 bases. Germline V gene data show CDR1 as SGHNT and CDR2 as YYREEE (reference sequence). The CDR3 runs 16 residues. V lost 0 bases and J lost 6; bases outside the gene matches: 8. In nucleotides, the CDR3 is TGTGCCAGCAGCTTGGGTCCCGGACAGGGGGTAAATGGCTACACCTTC. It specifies CASSLGPGQGVNGYTF.

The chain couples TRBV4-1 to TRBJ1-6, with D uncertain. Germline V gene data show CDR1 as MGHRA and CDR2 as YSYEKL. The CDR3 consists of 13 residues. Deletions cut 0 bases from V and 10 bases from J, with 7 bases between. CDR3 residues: CASSQDERSPLHF. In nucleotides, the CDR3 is TGCGCCAGCAGCCAAGATGAGAGGTCACCCCTCCACTTT.

CDR3 DNA: TGTGCCAGCAGCCAAGATAGTAGGAGGCCGACAACCGGCTACACCTTC. It encodes CASSQDSRRPTTGYTF. The rearrangement uses TRBV14 and TRBJ1-2; D unresolved. The CDR3 contains 16 residues. Looked up from germline, CDR1 is SGHDN and CDR2 is FVKESK. The V gene lost 0 bases and the J gene lost 8 bases, with 19 bases spanning the gap.

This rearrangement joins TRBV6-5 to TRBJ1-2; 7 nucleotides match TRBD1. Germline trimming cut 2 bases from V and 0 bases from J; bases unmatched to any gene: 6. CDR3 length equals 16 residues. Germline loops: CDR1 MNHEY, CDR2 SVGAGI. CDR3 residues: CASSYRDRAPNYGYTF. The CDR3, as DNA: TGTGCCAGCAGTTACAGAGACAGGGCTCCTAACTATGGCTACACCTTC.

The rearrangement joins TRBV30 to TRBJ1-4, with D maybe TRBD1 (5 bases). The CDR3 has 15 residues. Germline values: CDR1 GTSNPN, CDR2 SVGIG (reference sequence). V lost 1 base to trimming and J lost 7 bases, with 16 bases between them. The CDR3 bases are TGTGCCTGGAGTGGACCGGGGCGGGGAGTTGAAAAACTGTTTTTT. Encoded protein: CAWSGPGRGVEKLFF.

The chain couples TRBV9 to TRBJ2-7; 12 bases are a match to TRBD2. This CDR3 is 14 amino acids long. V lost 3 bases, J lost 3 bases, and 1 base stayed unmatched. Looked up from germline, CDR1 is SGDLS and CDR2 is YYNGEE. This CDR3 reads CASSETSGGYEQYF. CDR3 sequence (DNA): TGTGCCAGCAGCGAGACTAGCGGGGGCTACGAGCAGTACTTC.

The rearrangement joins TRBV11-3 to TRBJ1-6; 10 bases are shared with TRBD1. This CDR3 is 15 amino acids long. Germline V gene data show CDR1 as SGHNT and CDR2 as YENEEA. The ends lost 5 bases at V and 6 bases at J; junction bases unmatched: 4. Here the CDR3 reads CASSIRQGANSPLHF. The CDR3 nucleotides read TGTGCCAGCAGCATCAGACAGGGGGCTAATTCACCCCTCCACTTT.

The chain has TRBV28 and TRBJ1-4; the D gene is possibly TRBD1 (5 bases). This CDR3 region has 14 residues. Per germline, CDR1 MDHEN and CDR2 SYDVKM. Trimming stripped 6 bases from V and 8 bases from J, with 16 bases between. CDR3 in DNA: TGTGCCAGCAGCCTCGACAGAGTCGGCGAAAAACTGTTTTTT. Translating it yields CASSLDRVGEKLFF.